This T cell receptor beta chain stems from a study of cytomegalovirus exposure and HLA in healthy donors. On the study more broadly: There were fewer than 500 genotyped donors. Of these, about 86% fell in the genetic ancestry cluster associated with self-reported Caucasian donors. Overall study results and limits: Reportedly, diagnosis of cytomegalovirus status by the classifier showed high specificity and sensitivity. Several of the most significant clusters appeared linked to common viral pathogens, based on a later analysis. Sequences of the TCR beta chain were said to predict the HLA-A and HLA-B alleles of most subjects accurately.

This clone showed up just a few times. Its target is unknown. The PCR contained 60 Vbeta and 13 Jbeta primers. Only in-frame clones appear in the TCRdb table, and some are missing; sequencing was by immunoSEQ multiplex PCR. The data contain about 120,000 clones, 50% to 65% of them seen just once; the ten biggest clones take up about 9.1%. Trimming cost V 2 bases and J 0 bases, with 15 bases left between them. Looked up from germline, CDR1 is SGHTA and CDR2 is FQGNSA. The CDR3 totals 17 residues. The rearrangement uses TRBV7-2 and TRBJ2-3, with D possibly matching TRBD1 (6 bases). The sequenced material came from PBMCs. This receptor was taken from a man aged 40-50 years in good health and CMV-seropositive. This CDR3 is CASSLRSRGISTDTQYF. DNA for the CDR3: TGTGCCAGCAGCTTACGCAGCAGGGGAATTAGCACAGATACGCAGTATTTT. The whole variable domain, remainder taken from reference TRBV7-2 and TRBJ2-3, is GAGVSQSPSNKVTEKGKDVELRCDPISGHTALYWYRQSLGQGLEFLIYFQGNSAPDKSGLPSDRFSAERTGGSVSTLTIQRTQQEDSAVYLCASSLRSRGISTDTQYFGPGTRLTVL.